The 10 T cell receptor beta chains given below trace back to one sample, sequenced in a study of cytomegalovirus exposure and HLA in healthy donors. The study ran its PCR with 60 Vbeta and 13 Jbeta primers. Produced via immunoSEQ multiplex PCR; TCRdb's table is partial and in-frame only. The sample shows roughly 140,000 clones, about four fifths of them seen only once. The specimen was PBMCs. The receptors here all came from a man aged 40-50 years in good health and CMV-seropositive.

About this clone: Other DNA sequences in this sample translate to the same CDR3. The genes are TRBV5-1 and TRBJ2-7; 11 bases align to TRBD1. This CDR3 is built from 14 residues. Per germline, CDR1 SGHRS and CDR2 YFSETQ. J was trimmed by 4 bases and V by 5 bases; bases with no gene match: 5. The CDR3 sequence is CASRAGTGGYEQYF. In DNA, the CDR3 is TGCGCCAGCAGAGCCGGGACAGGGGGTTACGAGCAGTACTTC.

The chain combines TRBV30 with TRBJ2-7, with 11 bases that match TRBD2. From germline, CDR1 is GTSNPN and CDR2 SVGIG (reference sequence). After removal of 3 bases from V and 4 bases from J, the junction contained 8 bases not matched to a gene. The CDR3 covers 15 residues. The CDR3 sequence is CAWSKRLAGRYEQYF. The CDR3 nucleotides read TGTGCCTGGAGCAAACGACTAGCGGGAAGGTACGAGCAGTACTTC. The whole variable domain, remainder taken from reference TRBV30 and TRBJ2-7, is SQTIHQWPATLVQPVGSPLSLECTVEGTSNPNLYWYRQAAGRGLQLLFYSVGIGQISSEVPQNLSASRPQDRQFILSSKKLLLSDSGFYLCAWSKRLAGRYEQYFGPGTRLTVT.

The chain uses TRBV6-4 and TRBJ2-3; D unclear. V was clipped by 3 bases and J by 2 bases, with 6 bases between them. Germline V gives CDR1 MRHNA, CDR2 SNTAGT. The CDR3 extends over 13 amino acids. CDR3 DNA sequence: TGTGCCAGCAGTGATCAGTCCACAGATACGCAGTATTTT. Amino acids: CASSDQSTDTQYF.

The V and J genes are TRBV7-9 and TRBJ1-4; D is ambiguous. Germline values: CDR1 SEHNR, CDR2 FQNEAQ (reference sequence). V was trimmed by 8 bases and J by 4 bases, leaving 17 bases between them. The length of the CDR3 is 15 residues. The DNA for the CDR3 is TGTGCCAGCGCCCCTACGAGGCAGTTTAATGAAAAACTGTTTTTT. Translating it yields CASAPTRQFNEKLFF.

The rearrangement uses TRBV5-6 and TRBJ2-2, with 10 nucleotides matching TRBD1. The V and J ends lost 4 bases and 7 bases, in that order; junction bases with no gene match: 10. Germline V CDR1 and CDR2: SGHDT, YYEEEE. The CDR3 extends over 16 amino acids. The CDR3 nucleotides are TGTGCCAGCAGCCAACTGACAGGGGGCTACATCGGGGAGCTGTTTTTT. Amino acid sequence: CASSQLTGGYIGELFF.

This clone was counted only a few times. This chain uses TRBV19 with TRBJ1-1; possibly TRBD1 for D (6 bases). The V gene's germline CDR1 is LNHDA and CDR2 SQIVND (reference sequence). Trimming took 7 bases from V and 5 from J, leaving 11 bases between them. The CDR3 is made up of 12 amino acids. CDR3 sequence reads: CASMDRLTEAFF. CDR3 sequence (DNA): TGTGCCAGTATGGACAGATTGACTGAAGCTTTCTTT.

This clone has only a few counts. The V gene is TRBV30, the J gene TRBJ1-6; no reliable D call. The CDR3 length is 15 residues. Per the germline V gene, CDR1 is GTSNPN and CDR2 is SVGIG (reference sequence). Trimming removed 3 bases from V and 10 bases from J, with 19 bases in between. The CDR3 protein is CAWSNPGSFASPLHF. The DNA for the CDR3 is TGTGCCTGGAGCAATCCCGGGTCATTCGCCTCACCCCTCCACTTT.

The sample holds a few counts of this clone. The chain carries TRBV5-1 and TRBJ2-1; 11 nucleotides line up with TRBD2. CDR3 size: 16 residues. The V gene end was trimmed by 2 bases and the J gene end by 8 bases; junction bases not matched to a gene: 9. The germline V gene encodes CDR1 SGHRS and CDR2 YFSETQ. The CDR3 sequence is CASSFVETSGVYEQFF. The CDR3 coding sequence is TGCGCCAGCAGCTTCGTCGAGACTAGCGGGGTTTATGAGCAGTTCTTC.

The gene calls are TRBV5-1 and TRBJ2-2, with TRBD1 matching 7 bases. The germline CDR1 and CDR2 sequences are SGHRS and YFSETQ. The CDR3 is 15 residues long. J gave up 0 bases and V 5 bases, and 4 bases lay outside the gene matches. CDR3 DNA sequence: TGCGCCAGCAGGAGGGACAGCTCGAACACCGGGGAGCTGTTTTTT. Amino acids: CASRRDSSNTGELFF.

This clone was detected a few times. The rearrangement joins TRBV10-3 to TRBJ2-7; possible D gene TRBD2, 5 bases. Trimming took 8 bases from V and 2 from J, leaving 10 bases between them. The CDR3 length is 12 residues. CDR1 is ENHRY and CDR2 is SYGVKD in the germline V gene. The DNA of the CDR3 is TGTGCCATCCGGGGTTCTGCCTACGAGCAGTACTTC. It translates to CAIRGSAYEQYF.